Listed below are T cell receptor beta chains from one sample, sequenced in a study of blood T cell repertoires in COVID-19. Produced via immunoSEQ multiplex PCR; TCRdb's table is partial and in-frame only. The sample carries about 350,000 clones, more than 75% recorded once. Sequencing used PBMCs or T cells enriched from blood (not recorded which). These receptors were taken from a woman in her twenties or thirties who had recovered from COVID-19. Each CDR3 is given with its conserved first and last residue. The order of the fields is clone size, D gene, CDR3 length, V gene, J gene, CDR3 protein, CDR3 DNA. D genes are given only for firm matches. Clone size is not always given. Where it is, it says once, few, many or a class for expanded clones.

clone size: .; D gene: .; CDR3 length: 13; V gene: TRBV12-3/TRBV12-4; J gene: TRBJ2-2; CDR3 protein: CASSLTTTGELFF; CDR3 DNA: TGTGCCAGCAGTTTGACGACAACCGGGGAGCTGTTTTTT
clone size: .; D gene: .; CDR3 length: 16; V gene: TRBV9; J gene: TRBJ1-6; CDR3 protein: CASSATTGSWNSPLHF; CDR3 DNA: TGTGCCAGCAGCGCTACAACAGGGTCCTGGAATTCACCCCTCCACTTT
clone size: .; D gene: .; CDR3 length: 14; V gene: TRBV30; J gene: TRBJ1-6; CDR3 protein: CARSRWGENSPLHF; CDR3 DNA: TGTGCCCGGTCACGTTGGGGGGAAAATTCACCCCTCCACTTT
clone size: once; D gene: TRBD2; CDR3 length: 15; V gene: TRBV10-1; J gene: TRBJ2-1; CDR3 protein: CASSEAKRGGYEQFF; CDR3 DNA: TGCGCCAGCAGTGAGGCCAAGCGGGGGGGCTATGAGCAGTTCTTC
clone size: .; D gene: .; CDR3 length: 14; V gene: TRBV9; J gene: TRBJ1-2; CDR3 protein: CASSVGSGSYGYTF; CDR3 DNA: TGTGCCAGCAGCGTAGGGTCAGGGTCCTATGGCTACACCTTC
clone size: .; D gene: .; CDR3 length: 14; V gene: TRBV4-2; J gene: TRBJ2-5; CDR3 protein: CASSTKAGKETQYF; CDR3 DNA: TGTGCCAGCAGCACCAAGGCGGGAAAAGAGACCCAGTACTTC
clone size: once; D gene: TRBD2; CDR3 length: 15; V gene: TRBV11-2; J gene: TRBJ2-5; CDR3 protein: CASSRTLAGQETQYF; CDR3 DNA: TGTGCCAGCAGTCGAACTCTAGCGGGACAAGAGACCCAGTACTTC
clone size: .; D gene: TRBD2; CDR3 length: 15; V gene: TRBV3-1/TRBV3-2; J gene: TRBJ2-5; CDR3 protein: CASSPSGGHQETQYF; CDR3 DNA: TGTGCCAGCAGCCCTAGCGGGGGGCACCAAGAGACCCAGTACTTC
clone size: .; D gene: .; CDR3 length: 14; V gene: TRBV5-8; J gene: TRBJ2-7; CDR3 protein: CASSFLPESYEQYF; CDR3 DNA: TGTGCCAGCAGCTTCCTACCCGAATCCTACGAGCAGTACTTC
clone size: .; D gene: TRBD1; CDR3 length: 15; V gene: TRBV29-1; J gene: TRBJ2-4; CDR3 protein: CSVTRDRGSKNIQYF; CDR3 DNA: TGCAGCGTGACCCGGGACAGGGGATCCAAAAACATTCAGTACTTC
clone size: .; D gene: TRBD1; CDR3 length: 14; V gene: TRBV3-1/TRBV3-2; J gene: TRBJ1-2; CDR3 protein: CASSRGQGTYGYTF; CDR3 DNA: TGTGCCAGCAGCCGTGGACAGGGAACCTATGGCTACACCTTC
clone size: .; D gene: .; CDR3 length: 15; V gene: TRBV5-1; J gene: TRBJ1-2; CDR3 protein: CASSFVGGGNYGYTF; CDR3 DNA: TGCGCCAGCAGCTTCGTCGGGGGAGGAAACTATGGCTACACCTTC
clone size: few; D gene: .; CDR3 length: 12; V gene: TRBV4-1; J gene: TRBJ1-1; CDR3 protein: CASSHVPGWAFF; CDR3 DNA: TGCGCCAGCAGCCACGTCCCGGGGTGGGCTTTCTTT
clone size: once; D gene: .; CDR3 length: 15; V gene: TRBV7-2; J gene: TRBJ1-2; CDR3 protein: CASSLGAASNYGYTF; CDR3 DNA: TGTGCCAGCAGCTTAGGTGCGGCCTCTAACTATGGCTACACCTTC
clone size: .; D gene: TRBD2; CDR3 length: 13; V gene: TRBV30; J gene: TRBJ2-7; CDR3 protein: CAWRGGSYYEQYF; CDR3 DNA: TGTGCCTGGCGGGGGGGGAGTTACTACGAGCAGTACTTC
clone size: .; D gene: TRBD2; CDR3 length: 16; V gene: TRBV7-8; J gene: TRBJ2-7; CDR3 protein: CASSSGLAGDLYEQYF; CDR3 DNA: TGTGCCAGCAGCTCGGGACTAGCGGGGGACCTCTACGAGCAGTACTTC
clone size: .; D gene: .; CDR3 length: 16; V gene: TRBV24-1; J gene: TRBJ2-3; CDR3 protein: CATSDPLATSTDTQYF; CDR3 DNA: TGTGCCACCAGTGACCCCCTTGCGACTAGCACAGATACGCAGTATTTT
clone size: few; D gene: .; CDR3 length: 13; V gene: TRBV6-5; J gene: TRBJ1-2; CDR3 protein: CASSYRGTYGYTF; CDR3 DNA: TGTGCCAGCAGTTACAGGGGCACTTATGGCTACACCTTC
clone size: .; D gene: .; CDR3 length: 16; V gene: TRBV18; J gene: TRBJ1-1; CDR3 protein: CASSQDRPSLNTEAFF; CDR3 DNA: TGTGCCAGCTCACAAGACAGGCCAAGTTTGAACACTGAAGCTTTCTTT
clone size: .; D gene: .; CDR3 length: 19; V gene: TRBV7-8; J gene: TRBJ1-3; CDR3 protein: CASSWRDWTALTSGNTIYF; CDR3 DNA: TGTGCCAGCAGTTGGCGAGACTGGACAGCCCTAACCTCTGGAAACACCATATATTTT
clone size: .; D gene: TRBD1; CDR3 length: 15; V gene: TRBV18; J gene: TRBJ2-5; CDR3 protein: CASSPLQGVGETQYF; CDR3 DNA: TGTGCCAGCTCACCATTGCAGGGGGTTGGAGAGACCCAGTACTTC
clone size: .; D gene: .; CDR3 length: 14; V gene: TRBV7-8; J gene: TRBJ1-4; CDR3 protein: CASSLRSTNEKLFF; CDR3 DNA: TGTGCCAGCAGTTTACGGTCAACTAATGAAAAACTGTTTTTT
clone size: once; D gene: TRBD1; CDR3 length: 14; V gene: TRBV9; J gene: TRBJ2-1; CDR3 protein: CASSVADRVHEQFF; CDR3 DNA: TGTGCCAGCAGCGTAGCGGACAGGGTACATGAGCAGTTCTTC
clone size: .; D gene: .; CDR3 length: 13; V gene: TRBV6-2/TRBV6-3; J gene: TRBJ2-7; CDR3 protein: CASSMGHRYEQYF; CDR3 DNA: TGTGCCAGCAGTATGGGACACCGCTACGAGCAGTACTTC
clone size: .; D gene: TRBD2; CDR3 length: 14; V gene: TRBV2; J gene: TRBJ2-1; CDR3 protein: CASKGTTSYNEQFF; CDR3 DNA: TGTGCCAGCAAAGGGACTACCTCCTACAATGAGCAGTTCTTC
clone size: .; D gene: .; CDR3 length: 15; V gene: TRBV11-1; J gene: TRBJ1-2; CDR3 protein: CASSPRGSYNYGYTF; CDR3 DNA: TGTGCCAGCAGTCCACGGGGGTCATATAACTATGGCTACACCTTC
clone size: once; D gene: TRBD1; CDR3 length: 14; V gene: TRBV25-1; J gene: TRBJ1-2; CDR3 protein: CASSRQGANYGYTF; CDR3 DNA: TGTGCCAGCTCCCGACAGGGAGCTAACTATGGCTACACCTTC
clone size: .; D gene: .; CDR3 length: 16; V gene: TRBV4-1; J gene: TRBJ2-3; CDR3 protein: CASSLTRTDLTDTQYF; CDR3 DNA: TGCGCCAGCAGCCTTACCCGGACAGACCTCACAGATACGCAGTATTTT
clone size: .; D gene: .; CDR3 length: 17; V gene: TRBV7-2; J gene: TRBJ1-1; CDR3 protein: CASSLRAAGALYTEAFF; CDR3 DNA: TGTGCCAGCAGCTTAAGGGCGGCAGGGGCATTGTACACTGAAGCTTTCTTT
clone size: .; D gene: TRBD1; CDR3 length: 18; V gene: TRBV6-8; J gene: TRBJ1-6; CDR3 protein: CASSRPDRFLSYNSPLHF; CDR3 DNA: TGTGCCAGCAGCCGCCCGGACAGGTTCCTCTCCTATAATTCACCCCTCCACTTT
clone size: .; D gene: TRBD1; CDR3 length: 17; V gene: TRBV5-4; J gene: TRBJ2-2; CDR3 protein: CASSLPGTGANTGELFF; CDR3 DNA: TGTGCCAGCAGCTTGCCTGGGACAGGGGCAAACACCGGGGAGCTGTTTTTT
clone size: .; D gene: TRBD1; CDR3 length: 13; V gene: TRBV5-6; J gene: TRBJ1-4; CDR3 protein: CASSWDRGEKLFF; CDR3 DNA: TGTGCCAGCAGCTGGGACAGGGGCGAAAAACTGTTTTTT
clone size: .; D gene: TRBD1; CDR3 length: 15; V gene: TRBV2; J gene: TRBJ2-3; CDR3 protein: CASSSDRGRTDTQYF; CDR3 DNA: TGTGCCAGCAGCTCTGACAGGGGGCGGACAGATACGCAGTATTTT
clone size: .; D gene: TRBD2; CDR3 length: 14; V gene: TRBV7-9; J gene: TRBJ2-1; CDR3 protein: CASSFAGGPDEQFF; CDR3 DNA: TGTGCCAGCAGCTTCGCGGGGGGGCCCGATGAGCAGTTCTTC
clone size: .; D gene: TRBD1; CDR3 length: 14; V gene: TRBV6-2/TRBV6-3; J gene: TRBJ2-7; CDR3 protein: CASSLTGSSYEQYF; CDR3 DNA: TGTGCCAGCAGCTTGACAGGGAGCTCCTACGAGCAGTACTTC
clone size: .; D gene: .; CDR3 length: 14; V gene: TRBV5-1; J gene: TRBJ2-5; CDR3 protein: CASSLTSSQETQYF; CDR3 DNA: TGCGCCAGCAGCTTAACCAGTTCCCAAGAGACCCAGTACTTC
clone size: .; D gene: .; CDR3 length: 14; V gene: TRBV10-3; J gene: TRBJ2-7; CDR3 protein: CAISGTGTPYEQYF; CDR3 DNA: TGTGCCATCAGTGGAACAGGCACACCCTACGAGCAGTACTTC
clone size: .; D gene: .; CDR3 length: 12; V gene: TRBV3-1/TRBV3-2; J gene: TRBJ2-3; CDR3 protein: CASAADTDTQYF; CDR3 DNA: TGTGCCAGCGCGGCAGACACAGATACGCAGTATTTT
clone size: .; D gene: .; CDR3 length: 12; V gene: TRBV28; J gene: TRBJ1-6; CDR3 protein: CASRAEDSPLHF; CDR3 DNA: TGTGCCAGCAGGGCAGAGGATTCACCCCTCCACTTT
clone size: .; D gene: TRBD1; CDR3 length: 15; V gene: TRBV27; J gene: TRBJ2-7; CDR3 protein: CASSLLGQGVYEQYF; CDR3 DNA: TGTGCCAGCAGTTTACTAGGACAGGGTGTATACGAGCAGTACTTC
clone size: .; D gene: .; CDR3 length: 15; V gene: TRBV19; J gene: TRBJ1-5; CDR3 protein: CASSIPGREDQPQHF; CDR3 DNA: TGTGCCAGTAGTATCCCCGGACGGGAGGATCAGCCCCAGCATTTT
clone size: .; D gene: TRBD2; CDR3 length: 13; V gene: TRBV9; J gene: TRBJ2-7; CDR3 protein: CASSADGGIEQYF; CDR3 DNA: TGTGCCAGCAGCGCGGACGGGGGGATAGAGCAGTACTTC
clone size: .; D gene: .; CDR3 length: 15; V gene: TRBV5-8; J gene: TRBJ1-1; CDR3 protein: CASSLSPRGNTEAFF; CDR3 DNA: TGTGCCAGCAGCTTGAGTCCCAGGGGGAACACTGAAGCTTTCTTT
clone size: .; D gene: .; CDR3 length: 14; V gene: TRBV9; J gene: TRBJ1-2; CDR3 protein: CASSLGGGDYGYTF; CDR3 DNA: TGTGCCAGCAGCCTCGGCGGGGGGGACTATGGCTACACCTTC